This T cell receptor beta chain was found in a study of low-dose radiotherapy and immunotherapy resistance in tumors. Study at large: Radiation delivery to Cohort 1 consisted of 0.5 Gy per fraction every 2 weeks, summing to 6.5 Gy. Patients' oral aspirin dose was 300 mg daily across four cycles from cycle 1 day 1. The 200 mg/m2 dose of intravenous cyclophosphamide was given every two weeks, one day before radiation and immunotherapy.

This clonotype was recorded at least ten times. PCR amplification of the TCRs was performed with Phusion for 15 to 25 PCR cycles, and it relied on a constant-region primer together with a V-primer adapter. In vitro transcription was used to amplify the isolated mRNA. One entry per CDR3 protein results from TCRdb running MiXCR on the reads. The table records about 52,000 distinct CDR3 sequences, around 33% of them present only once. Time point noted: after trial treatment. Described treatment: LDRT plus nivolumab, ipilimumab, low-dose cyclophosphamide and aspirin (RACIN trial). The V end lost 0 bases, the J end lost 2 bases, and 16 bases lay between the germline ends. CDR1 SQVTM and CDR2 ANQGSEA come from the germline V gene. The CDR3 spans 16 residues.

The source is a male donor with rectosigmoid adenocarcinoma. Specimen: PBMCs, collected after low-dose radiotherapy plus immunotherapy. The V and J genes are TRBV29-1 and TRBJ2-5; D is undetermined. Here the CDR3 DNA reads TGCAGCGTTGAAGATCTGCACCTACGGGCACAAGAGACCCAGTACTTC. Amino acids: CSVEDLHLRAQETQYF.